This TCR beta chain was recovered during a study of monozygotic twins with inflammatory bowel disease. CDR1 DFQATT and CDR2 SNEGSKA come from the germline V gene (reference sequence). The CDR3 runs 14 residues. Someone took an approximately 2.4 ml blood sample from each of the donors. In preparing each TCR library, 3500 ng of total RNA was used. UMIs containing a 6-nucleotide sample barcode were added via template switching. TCRdb re-called the 5' RACE reads and gives one entry per CDR3 protein, without DNA. This sample's clone table lists about 160,000 distinct CDR3 sequences. The chain carries TRBV20-1 and TRBJ1-2. This TCR was sampled from a human donor with ulcerative colitis or Crohn's disease, or a healthy co-twin of an affected twin (not recorded which). Sequenced input: blood. This CDR3 is CSARDVGLIFGYTF.